The TCR beta chain described here comes from a study of molecular identifiers for immune sequencing clone quantification. For naive CD8 T cells, sorting used the CD8+CD4-CCR7+CD45RA+ phenotype. The CDR3 contains 15 residues. V was pared by 6 bases and J by 5 bases, with 9 bases of the junction left unmatched. Germline V gene sequence: CDR1 MNHEY, CDR2 SVGEGT. TCRdb re-called the PCR reads through MiXCR, storing one row per CDR3 protein. Of roughly 630,000 distinct CDR3 sequences detected, about 25% appear once; the ten largest clones hold about 0.78%. This clonotype came up a few times. This chain links TRBV6-2 or TRBV6-3 with TRBJ2-2; 7 nucleotides line up with TRBD1. This clonotype originated in a human donor in good health. Some libraries in this study had Jurkat cell RNA spiked in. Sequenced input: naive CD8+ T cells from blood, with Jurkat cell RNA spiked in. The subset denotes: FACS-sorted CD8+CD4-CCR7+CD45RA+ naive T cells. CDR3 loop: CASRPGTADTGELFF. DNA of the CDR3: TGTGCCAGCAGACCCGGGACAGCCGATACCGGGGAGCTGTTTTTT.